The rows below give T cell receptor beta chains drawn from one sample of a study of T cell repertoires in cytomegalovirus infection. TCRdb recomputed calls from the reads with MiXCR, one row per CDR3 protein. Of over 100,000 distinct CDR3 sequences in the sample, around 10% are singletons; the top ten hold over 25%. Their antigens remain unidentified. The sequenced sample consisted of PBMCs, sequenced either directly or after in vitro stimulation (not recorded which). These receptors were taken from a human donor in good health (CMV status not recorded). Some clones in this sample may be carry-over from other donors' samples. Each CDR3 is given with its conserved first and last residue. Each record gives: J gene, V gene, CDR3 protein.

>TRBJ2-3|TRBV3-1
CASSQVAGDTDTQYF
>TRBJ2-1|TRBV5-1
CASSWKGSGNEQFF
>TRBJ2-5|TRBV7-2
CASSLGEGKETQYF
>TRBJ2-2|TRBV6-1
CASSPYPPRPANTGELFF
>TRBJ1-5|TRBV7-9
CASSLSGGNQPQHF
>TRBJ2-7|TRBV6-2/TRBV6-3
CASSFAGGSTYEQYF
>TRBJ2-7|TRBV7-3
CASSLQGGLYEQYF
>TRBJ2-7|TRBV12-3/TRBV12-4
CATSDSTAGEQYF
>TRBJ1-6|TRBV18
CASSPDQNSPLHF
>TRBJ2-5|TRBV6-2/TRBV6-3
CASSSGGRPLRETQYF
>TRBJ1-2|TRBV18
CASSPGQGHRGYTF
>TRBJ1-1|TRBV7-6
CASSQPSNTEAFF
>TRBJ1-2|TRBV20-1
CSARDTGYTF
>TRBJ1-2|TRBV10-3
CAISLDRNGYTF
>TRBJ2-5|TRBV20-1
CSAGDFLRSQETQYF
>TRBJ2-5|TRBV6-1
CASRTGQLIKETQYF
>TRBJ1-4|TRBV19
CASSIPSGGVANEKLFF
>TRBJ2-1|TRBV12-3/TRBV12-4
CASSRGGSRDGEQFF
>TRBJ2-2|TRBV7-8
CASSSRTPRGLGELFF
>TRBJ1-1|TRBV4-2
CASSQDRGTEAFF
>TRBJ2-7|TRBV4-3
CASSQSGTGDYEQYF
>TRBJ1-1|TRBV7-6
CASSLAGDTEAFF
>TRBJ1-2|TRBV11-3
CASSLAGFFDYTF
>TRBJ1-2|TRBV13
CASSLIGNYGYTF
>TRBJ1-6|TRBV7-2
CASSAGNSPLHF
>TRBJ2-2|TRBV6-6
CASSQSPSIAGGIAGELFF
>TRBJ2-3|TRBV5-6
CASSTNPRRQGVTADTQYF
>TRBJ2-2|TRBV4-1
CASSQEGRGRGAQNTGELFF
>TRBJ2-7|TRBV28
CASSSPGLPHEQYF
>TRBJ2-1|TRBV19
CASSVYSSYNEQFF
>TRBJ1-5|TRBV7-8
CASSLTGSSNQPQHF
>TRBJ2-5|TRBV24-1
CATPSWTEGQETQYF
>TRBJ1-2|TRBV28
CASRVPAGKTGYTF
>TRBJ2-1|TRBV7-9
CASSLASGDEQFF
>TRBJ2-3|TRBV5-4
CASSFYRLAGGIDTQYF
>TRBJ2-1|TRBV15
CATSRDGTGVNEQFF
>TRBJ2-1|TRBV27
CASSWTSGTVYEQFF
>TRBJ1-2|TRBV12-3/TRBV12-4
CASQAGGSNNGYTF
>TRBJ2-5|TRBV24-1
CATSGSSGGQETQYF
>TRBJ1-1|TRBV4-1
CASSQEWDVTEAFF
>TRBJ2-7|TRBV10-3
CASGLAVSSYEQYF
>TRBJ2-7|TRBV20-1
CSANERHEQYF
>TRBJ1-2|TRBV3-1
CASSPGQNYGYTF
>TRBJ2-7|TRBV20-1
CSARDINGAFYEQYF
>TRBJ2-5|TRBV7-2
CASSFVLAGVEQETQYF
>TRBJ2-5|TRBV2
CASSGLFTSGKETQYF
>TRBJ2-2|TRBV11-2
CASSLAGQGNTGELFF